This entry is about one T cell receptor beta chain. This clonotype was found many times. Its antigen specificity is not known. No base quality information exists; no much larger clone differs at one position. Exclusion was applied to patients with uncontrolled infections, other autoimmune diseases, pregnancy or lactation. Diagnoses were established on the basis of clinical symptoms, serum thyroxine and TRAb, thyroid ultrasound, and orbital computed tomography. Total RNA was extracted using Trizol reagent, and RNA quality was assessed on an Agilent 2100 Bioanalyzer. Inclusive of the bounding cysteine and phenylalanine, the CDR3 is 13 residues long. Only the CDR3 part of the read is kept: 39 bases, read in frame from the first base. V was cut back by 4 bases and J by 4 bases, leaving a gap of 9 bases between them. According to the germline V gene, CDR1 reads SGHDT and CDR2 reads YYEEEE. This sample stems from a study of T cells in Graves' hyperthyroidism and ophthalmopathy (dated by TCRdb to between 2019 and 2020). The study in broad terms: TCR V-J signatures able to tell the groups apart were searched for in a discovery cohort of around 95 patients, of whom roughly 42 had Graves' ophthalmopathy and around 58 had stable Graves' hyperthyroidism. The paper describes TCR Vbeta CDR3 sequencing of fewer than 150 peripheral blood samples, made up of around 41 ophthalmopathy patients, around 73 hyperthyroidism patients and roughly 17 progressor patients. An independent validation cohort of some 18 hyperthyroidism patients and approximately 17 patients who later progressed to ophthalmopathy tested prospective prediction of ophthalmopathy. After sampling, hyperthyroidism patients received methimazole starting at 30 mg daily, and ophthalmopathy patients received high-dose intravenous methylprednisolone. For training and testing, the 100 or so patients in the discovery cohort were randomly divided in a 7:3 ratio. The study also compared thyroid tissue and blood T-cell repertoires from about six Graves' hyperthyroidism patients.

The paper as a whole reports these results and caveats: Ophthalmopathy was separated from stable hyperthyroidism by a 13 V-J signature model, with around 88% sensitivity and around 81% specificity obtained in cross-validation and 80%/75% obtained in testing. Most expanded thyroid clonotypes (frequency above 0.001) were also detected in blood, a finding suggesting that blood repertoires may reflect thyroid immune responses. No statistical method was used to set the sample size in advance, and investigators knew the group allocation. In validation, the model predicted progression to ophthalmopathy a median of about 6.8 months before onset, with 70% to 71% sensitivity and almost 75% specificity.

The TCR beta CDR3 regions were amplified from the RNA transcripts. A first-round RT-PCR of the TCR CDR3 used the HTBI primer set with the Qiagen OneStep RT-PCR kit. Libraries were constructed in a second round of multiplex PCR, after which size selection and purification were performed. Sequencing of the libraries was done on an Illumina HiSeq2000 using paired-end 100 bp reads. The paper's processing steps were these. SOAPnuke was used to process the raw data, removing reads that contained adapters or uncalled bases, had a mean Phred below 15, or lacked an exact match to the constant primer or identifier. COPE v1.2.5 was used to merge the high-quality paired reads, and each unique nucleotide sequence was defined as a clonotype. MiTCR v1.1 was used to align the clonotypes against IMGT TRBV, TRBD and TRBJ reference segments. Only V-J combinations with frequency above 0.0001, covering roughly 99% of repertoires, were analysed. A TCS score was defined as the ratio of F50 (clonal expansion) to E x V (chaos), with BLOSUM62-based TCRdist applied between CDR3 peptides within each V-J. Welch's t-statistics and random forest reduced fewer than 550 V-J features to 13, which were used in a naive Bayes classifier (R e1071). Thyroid-blood repertoire similarity was quantified with the Morisita-Horn index. TCRdb redid the processing of the public reads, applying fastp at Q25 and MiXCR, and retained in-frame beta chains. Identical CDR3 proteins give one entry, which carries the most common genes and DNA. V and J calls and clone size were set by TCRdb, not the authors. The sample contains about 570,000 distinct CDR3 sequences, 46% of them found a single time. The ten largest clonotypes hold around a fifth of the sample.

The TCR comes from an adult woman with Graves' disease, either hyperthyroidism or ophthalmopathy (not recorded which). This chain joins TRBV5-6 to TRBJ1-5; the D gene is not confidently resolved. Material for sequencing was peripheral blood or thyroid tissue (not recorded which). The DNA sequence follows: TGTGCCAGCAGCAAGACCCTAAATCAGCCCCAGCATTTT. It encodes CASSKTLNQPQHF.